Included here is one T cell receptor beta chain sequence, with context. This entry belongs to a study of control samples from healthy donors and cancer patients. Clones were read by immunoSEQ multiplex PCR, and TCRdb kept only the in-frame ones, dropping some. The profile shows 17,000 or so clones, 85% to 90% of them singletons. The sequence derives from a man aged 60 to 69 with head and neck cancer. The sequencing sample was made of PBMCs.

CDR3 DNA sequence: TGTGCCAGCAGTTACTCGGCGGATGGGGCTGAAGCTTTCTTT. Its translation is CASSYSADGAEAFF. The V call is TRBV6-5, the J call TRBJ1-1; D unresolved. This CDR3 is 14 amino acids long. Trimming stripped 0 bases from V and 6 bases from J, with 11 bases between. Germline values: CDR1 MNHEY, CDR2 SVGAGI.